A selection of T cell receptor beta chains follows, all from one sample in a study of shared clonotypes between healthy human individuals. This table comes from immunoSEQ multiplex PCR, and its TCRdb copy is limited to in-frame clones, with some not included. The sample holds about 2.3 million clones, less than 95% seen once. Sequenced sample: naive CD4+ T cells from PBMCs. The receptor set was obtained from a man aged 18 to 35 in good health. Some clones in this sample may be carry-over from other donors' samples. The CDR3 runs from the conserved cysteine through the conserved F or W. The D gene is left open where the match is weak. Clone size is shown for a subset of rows, as once, few, many or a class of expanded clone.

CDR3 DNA: TGCGCCAGCAGCTCGACGGGACAAGAGACCCAGTACTTC; CDR3 protein: CASSSTGQETQYF; J gene: TRBJ2-5; D gene: .; V gene: TRBV5-1; clone size: once
CDR3 DNA: TGTGCCACCACCCCCCGGGGACTTGATGGCTCCACTGAAGCTTTCTTT; CDR3 protein: CATTPRGLDGSTEAFF; J gene: TRBJ1-1; D gene: .; V gene: TRBV15; clone size: .
CDR3 DNA: TGTGCCAGCAGTTTACTCAGGGGCGGCTCTGGGGCCAACGTCCTGACTTTC; CDR3 protein: CASSLLRGGSGANVLTF; J gene: TRBJ2-6; D gene: .; V gene: TRBV28; clone size: .
CDR3 DNA: TGTGCCAGCAGTTTAAATCCAGGGAATGGGGAAAAACTGTTTTTT; CDR3 protein: CASSLNPGNGEKLFF; J gene: TRBJ1-4; D gene: .; V gene: TRBV28; clone size: .
CDR3 DNA: TGTGCCAGCAGATCTGACAGGCTTAGCAATCAGCCCCAGCATTTT; CDR3 protein: CASRSDRLSNQPQHF; J gene: TRBJ1-5; D gene: .; V gene: TRBV27; clone size: .
CDR3 DNA: TGTGCCAGCAGTTTATTCAGGAGAAGCACCGGGGAGCTGTTTTTT; CDR3 protein: CASSLFRRSTGELFF; J gene: TRBJ2-2; D gene: .; V gene: TRBV27; clone size: .
CDR3 DNA: TGTGCCAGCAGCGCCCCGGGGAGGGGGCCGAGGGGCGGGGAGCTGTTTTTT; CDR3 protein: CASSAPGRGPRGGELFF; J gene: TRBJ2-2; D gene: .; V gene: TRBV7-3; clone size: .
CDR3 DNA: TGCGCCAGCAGCTTGGTCGCGGGAGGGATCACAGATACGCAGTATTTT; CDR3 protein: CASSLVAGGITDTQYF; J gene: TRBJ2-3; D gene: TRBD2; V gene: TRBV5-1; clone size: .
CDR3 DNA: TGTGCCAGCAGCCCGCGTGGGACAGGACATCAGCCCCAGCATTTT; CDR3 protein: CASSPRGTGHQPQHF; J gene: TRBJ1-5; D gene: TRBD1; V gene: TRBV5-8; clone size: .
CDR3 DNA: TGTGCCAGCAGTGAGGTGGGCAGGGGGGCCCAAGAGACCCAGTACTTC; CDR3 protein: CASSEVGRGAQETQYF; J gene: TRBJ2-5; D gene: .; V gene: TRBV2; clone size: .
CDR3 DNA: TGCGCCAGCAGCCCGGGACAAGAGACCCAGTACTTC; CDR3 protein: CASSPGQETQYF; J gene: TRBJ2-5; D gene: .; V gene: TRBV5-1; clone size: .
CDR3 DNA: TGCAGCGTTGATGGGGCTGGGGGCGGGGAGCAGTTCTTC; CDR3 protein: CSVDGAGGGEQFF; J gene: TRBJ2-1; D gene: .; V gene: TRBV29-1; clone size: .
CDR3 DNA: TGTGCCAGCGGGGTCGTAGGGAAAGCTTTCTTT; CDR3 protein: CASGVVGKAFF; J gene: TRBJ1-1; D gene: .; V gene: TRBV6-1; clone size: .
CDR3 DNA: TGCGCCAGCAGCCACGACAGGGGATATGGCTACACCTTC; CDR3 protein: CASSHDRGYGYTF; J gene: TRBJ1-2; D gene: TRBD1; V gene: TRBV4-1; clone size: .
CDR3 DNA: TGTGCCAGCAGTTACTCGGAGGGGGCATTTCAGCCCCAGCATTTT; CDR3 protein: CASSYSEGAFQPQHF; J gene: TRBJ1-5; D gene: TRBD1; V gene: TRBV6-6; clone size: .
CDR3 DNA: TGTGCCAGCAGCGTAGACTCCGGCGTCGGGGAGCTGTTTTTT; CDR3 protein: CASSVDSGVGELFF; J gene: TRBJ2-2; D gene: .; V gene: TRBV9; clone size: .
CDR3 DNA: TGTGCCAGCTCATCGCAGGGACAGGGGAACACCGGGGAGCTGTTTTTT; CDR3 protein: CASSSQGQGNTGELFF; J gene: TRBJ2-2; D gene: TRBD1; V gene: TRBV18; clone size: .
CDR3 DNA: TGTGCCAGCAGCCCCCGACTAGCGGGAGTTAACGAGCAGTACTTC; CDR3 protein: CASSPRLAGVNEQYF; J gene: TRBJ2-7; D gene: TRBD2; V gene: TRBV7-9; clone size: .
CDR3 DNA: TGCGCCAGCAGCTTGGTCCTAGATATAAATGAGCAGTTCTTC; CDR3 protein: CASSLVLDINEQFF; J gene: TRBJ2-1; D gene: .; V gene: TRBV5-1; clone size: .
CDR3 DNA: TGCGCCAGCGCGACGAACGGACAGGTTCTCAAAATGGGGAGCACTGAAGCTTTCTTT; CDR3 protein: CASATNGQVLKMGSTEAFF; J gene: TRBJ1-1; D gene: TRBD1; V gene: TRBV5-1; clone size: .
CDR3 DNA: TGTGCCACCGGGGGACAGGCCGATGAAAAACTGTTTTTT; CDR3 protein: CATGGQADEKLFF; J gene: TRBJ1-4; D gene: TRBD1; V gene: TRBV2; clone size: .
CDR3 DNA: TGTGCCAGCAGAAGGGGACAGGACCGGGCCCAGACCCAGTACTTC; CDR3 protein: CASRRGQDRAQTQYF; J gene: TRBJ2-5; D gene: TRBD1; V gene: TRBV7-9; clone size: .
CDR3 DNA: TGCGCCAGCAGCTTGGAGGGTGGAGAGACCCAGTACTTC; CDR3 protein: CASSLEGGETQYF; J gene: TRBJ2-5; D gene: .; V gene: TRBV5-1; clone size: .
CDR3 DNA: TGTGCCAGCAGCACGACGCCCCGGACAGGGGGCTCGGCACTGTTTTTT; CDR3 protein: CASSTTPRTGGSALFF; J gene: TRBJ1-4; D gene: TRBD1; V gene: TRBV5-4; clone size: .
CDR3 DNA: TGTGCCAGCAGCTCTAGTGTGCAAGAGACCCAGTACTTC; CDR3 protein: CASSSSVQETQYF; J gene: TRBJ2-5; D gene: .; V gene: TRBV7-2; clone size: .
CDR3 DNA: TGTGCCAGCAGTCGATCGAGCGGGAGCTCCTACGAGCAGTACTTC; CDR3 protein: CASSRSSGSSYEQYF; J gene: TRBJ2-7; D gene: TRBD2; V gene: TRBV6-4; clone size: .
CDR3 DNA: TGTGCCAGCAGTCCCATTATGACGGACAAGTACTTC; CDR3 protein: CASSPIMTDKYF; J gene: TRBJ2-7; D gene: .; V gene: TRBV2; clone size: .
CDR3 DNA: TGTGCCAGCAGCCCCGCGGGACACCTATCCATTGAGCAGTTCTTC; CDR3 protein: CASSPAGHLSIEQFF; J gene: TRBJ2-1; D gene: .; V gene: TRBV11-2; clone size: .
CDR3 DNA: TGTGCCAGCAGCGTAGCTACGGGGGGCACGACCCAAGAGACCCAGTACTTC; CDR3 protein: CASSVATGGTTQETQYF; J gene: TRBJ2-5; D gene: .; V gene: TRBV9; clone size: once
CDR3 DNA: TGTGCCAGCAACCCTAGCTCCTACGAGCAGTACTTC; CDR3 protein: CASNPSSYEQYF; J gene: TRBJ2-7; D gene: .; V gene: TRBV7-9; clone size: .
CDR3 DNA: TGTGCCAGCAGCCAGGGGGGCAATCAGCCCCAGCATTTT; CDR3 protein: CASSQGGNQPQHF; J gene: TRBJ1-5; D gene: TRBD1; V gene: TRBV6-5; clone size: .
CDR3 DNA: TGTGCCAGCAGTTTGTCGGCAGGGGGCAGGCAGCCCCAGCATTTT; CDR3 protein: CASSLSAGGRQPQHF; J gene: TRBJ1-5; D gene: TRBD1; V gene: TRBV28; clone size: .
CDR3 DNA: TGTGCCAGCAGTGGAACACCTCGCTATGGCTACACCTTC; CDR3 protein: CASSGTPRYGYTF; J gene: TRBJ1-2; D gene: .; V gene: TRBV2; clone size: .
CDR3 DNA: TGTGCCACCAGCAGACTAGCGGGAGGTCTGGGGGAAGATACGCAGTATTTT; CDR3 protein: CATSRLAGGLGEDTQYF; J gene: TRBJ2-3; D gene: TRBD2; V gene: TRBV15; clone size: .
CDR3 DNA: TGTGCCAGCAGCTTCAGGGGCGGGAATGAAAAACTGTTTTTT; CDR3 protein: CASSFRGGNEKLFF; J gene: TRBJ1-4; D gene: .; V gene: TRBV7-6; clone size: .
CDR3 DNA: TGTGCCAGCAGAGACAGAGCATACGAGCAGTACTTC; CDR3 protein: CASRDRAYEQYF; J gene: TRBJ2-7; D gene: .; V gene: TRBV6-5; clone size: .
CDR3 DNA: TGTGCCAGCAGCGTGGACAGGGGCCGTAATTCACCCCTCCACTTT; CDR3 protein: CASSVDRGRNSPLHF; J gene: TRBJ1-6; D gene: TRBD1; V gene: TRBV5-4; clone size: .
CDR3 DNA: TGCGCCAGCAGCCAAGATACGGGAGAAAGAAACATTCAGTACTTC; CDR3 protein: CASSQDTGERNIQYF; J gene: TRBJ2-4; D gene: .; V gene: TRBV4-1; clone size: .
CDR3 DNA: TGTGCCAGCAGCGTAGTACAGAGCACAGATACGCAGTATTTT; CDR3 protein: CASSVVQSTDTQYF; J gene: TRBJ2-3; D gene: .; V gene: TRBV9; clone size: .
CDR3 DNA: TGCGCCAGCAGCCAAAGCGCCAGTAATCAGCCCCAGCATTTT; CDR3 protein: CASSQSASNQPQHF; J gene: TRBJ1-5; D gene: .; V gene: TRBV4-3; clone size: once
CDR3 DNA: TGTGCCAGCAGCTTAGCGGGGAACGACAATGAGCAGTTCTTC; CDR3 protein: CASSLAGNDNEQFF; J gene: TRBJ2-1; D gene: .; V gene: TRBV7-3; clone size: .
CDR3 DNA: TGCAGCGTTGAGGGGCAGGGCCTAAGACCAGCTAACTATGGCTACACCTTC; CDR3 protein: CSVEGQGLRPANYGYTF; J gene: TRBJ1-2; D gene: .; V gene: TRBV29-1; clone size: .
CDR3 DNA: TGCGCCAGCAGCCAGGCGGTTGCAGGGGCCTACAATGAGCAGTTCTTC; CDR3 protein: CASSQAVAGAYNEQFF; J gene: TRBJ2-1; D gene: .; V gene: TRBV4-1; clone size: .
CDR3 DNA: TGTGCCAGCAGTCCTACAGCGGTACCTTACGAGCAGTACTTC; CDR3 protein: CASSPTAVPYEQYF; J gene: TRBJ2-7; D gene: .; V gene: TRBV6-5; clone size: .
CDR3 DNA: TGTGCCAGCAGTTTCGGGGGGACGGCGTTCTCTGGAAACACCATATATTTT; CDR3 protein: CASSFGGTAFSGNTIYF; J gene: TRBJ1-3; D gene: .; V gene: TRBV28; clone size: once
CDR3 DNA: TGTGCCAGCAGCTTTGGATTAGCGGGAGGGGAGCAGTACTTC; CDR3 protein: CASSFGLAGGEQYF; J gene: TRBJ2-7; D gene: TRBD2; V gene: TRBV5-5; clone size: .
CDR3 DNA: TGTGCCAGCAGCCAAGCCGTCTGGGATGATGGATTATTGGGGCGGCCCACGTACGAGCAGTACTTC; CDR3 protein: CASSQAVWDDGLLGRPTYEQYF; J gene: TRBJ2-7; D gene: .; V gene: TRBV4-2; clone size: .
CDR3 DNA: TGTGCCAGCAGCCCGTCGCCGGGACTAGCGGGAGCAGAGACCCAGTACTTC; CDR3 protein: CASSPSPGLAGAETQYF; J gene: TRBJ2-5; D gene: TRBD2; V gene: TRBV7-9; clone size: .
CDR3 DNA: TGTGCCACACAGGGGAAGGGGGGTAGTGAAAAACTGTTTTTT; CDR3 protein: CATQGKGGSEKLFF; J gene: TRBJ1-4; D gene: TRBD1; V gene: TRBV6-5; clone size: .
CDR3 DNA: TGCAGCGTTGGAAGCTACGAGCAGTACTTC; CDR3 protein: CSVGSYEQYF; J gene: TRBJ2-7; D gene: .; V gene: TRBV29-1; clone size: .
CDR3 DNA: TGTGCCAGCCCTAAAACGAGGGAAGCCAGCGCTGAAGCTTTCTTT; CDR3 protein: CASPKTREASAEAFF; J gene: TRBJ1-1; D gene: .; V gene: TRBV2; clone size: .
CDR3 DNA: TGCGCCAGCAGGGCAGACTCAACTAATGAAAAACTGTTTTTT; CDR3 protein: CASRADSTNEKLFF; J gene: TRBJ1-4; D gene: .; V gene: TRBV5-1; clone size: .
CDR3 DNA: TGTGCCAGCAGTTACTCTCGGCGGGACAGCACAGATACGCAGTATTTT; CDR3 protein: CASSYSRRDSTDTQYF; J gene: TRBJ2-3; D gene: .; V gene: TRBV6-5; clone size: .
CDR3 DNA: TGTGCCTGGAGGCCCCTAGCGGAACTCTACGAGCAGTACTTC; CDR3 protein: CAWRPLAELYEQYF; J gene: TRBJ2-7; D gene: TRBD2; V gene: TRBV30; clone size: .